The source of this T cell receptor beta chain is a study of blood T cells in healthy people across ages. General study points: In these data, TCR beta diversity tracked strongly with naive T cell percentage. Both higher diversity and more naive CD4+ cells marked long-lived donors when set against aged donors.

V was trimmed by 8 bases and J by 2 bases, leaving 18 bases between them. Germline CDR1 is MDHEN and CDR2 is SYDVKM. The CDR3 consists of 15 residues. Then a second PCR, running roughly 6 to 12 cycles, was carried out with a sample-barcoded 5' primer and a J-beta primer mix. Each CDR3 protein is one row after TCRdb ran MiXCR on the 5' RACE reads. The sample lists 800,000 to 1,300,000 distinct CDR3 sequences, roughly 24% occurring once. With respect to this clonotype: The antigen is undetermined.

These data also formed part of another study, on T cells of mothers and their children. That work states: The authors used all extracted RNA for cDNA synthesis, at about 1.6 ug per 15 ul. Each child contributed some 3 million TCR beta CDR3 reads, while each mother contributed over 8 million.

Input material: blood. This receptor was obtained from a girl aged 2-10 years in good health. This rearrangement joins TRBV28 to TRBJ1-1, with a possible D match to TRBD1 (6 bases). CDR3 nucleotide sequence: TGTGCCAGCGTCGGAGGGGGGGGTTTAAACACTGAAGCTTTCTTT. This translates into CASVGGGGLNTEAFF.